This T cell receptor (beta chain) was captured by sequencing in a study of blood T cell repertoires in COVID-19. Produced via immunoSEQ multiplex PCR; TCRdb's table is partial and in-frame only. The data show approximately 120,000 clones, 85% seen once. This CDR3 region has 15 residues. From germline, CDR1 is SGHTA and CDR2 FQGNSA. V was clipped by 5 bases and J by 4 bases, with 16 bases between them. V is TRBV7-2 and J is TRBJ2-3, with a possible D match to TRBD1 (5 bases). The sample consisted of peripheral blood. The receptor comes from a human donor in a cohort sampled during active COVID-19. The chain's CDR3 is CASSHQTPGSDTQYF. The CDR3 nucleotides are TGTGCCAGCAGCCACCAGACCCCAGGGTCAGATACGCAGTATTTT.